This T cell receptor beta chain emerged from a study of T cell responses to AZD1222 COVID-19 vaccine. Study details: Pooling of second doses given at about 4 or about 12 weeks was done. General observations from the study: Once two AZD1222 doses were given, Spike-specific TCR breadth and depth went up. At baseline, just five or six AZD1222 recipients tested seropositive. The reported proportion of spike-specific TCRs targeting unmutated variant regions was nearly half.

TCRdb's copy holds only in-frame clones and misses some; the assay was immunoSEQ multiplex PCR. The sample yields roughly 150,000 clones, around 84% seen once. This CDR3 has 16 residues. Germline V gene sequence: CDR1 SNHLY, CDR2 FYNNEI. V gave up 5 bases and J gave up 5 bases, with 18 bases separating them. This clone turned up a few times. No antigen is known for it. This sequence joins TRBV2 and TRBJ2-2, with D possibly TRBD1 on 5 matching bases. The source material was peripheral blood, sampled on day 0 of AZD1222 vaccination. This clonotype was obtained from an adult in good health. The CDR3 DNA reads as TGTGCCAGCAGTCCGGGCAGGGTTGTCATAACCGGGGAGCTGTTTTTT. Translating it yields CASSPGRVVITGELFF.